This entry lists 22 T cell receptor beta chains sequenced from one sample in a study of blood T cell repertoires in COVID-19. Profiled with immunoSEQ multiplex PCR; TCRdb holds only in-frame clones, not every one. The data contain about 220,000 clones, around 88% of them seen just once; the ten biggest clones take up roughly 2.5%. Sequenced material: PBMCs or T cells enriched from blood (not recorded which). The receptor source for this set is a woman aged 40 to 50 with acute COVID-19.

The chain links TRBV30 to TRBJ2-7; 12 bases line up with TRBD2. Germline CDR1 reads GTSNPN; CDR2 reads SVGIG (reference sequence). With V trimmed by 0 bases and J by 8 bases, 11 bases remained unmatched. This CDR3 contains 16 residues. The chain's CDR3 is CAWSVQEGLAGRKQYF. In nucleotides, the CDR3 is TGTGCCTGGAGTGTACAGGAGGGACTAGCGGGTAGAAAGCAGTACTTC.

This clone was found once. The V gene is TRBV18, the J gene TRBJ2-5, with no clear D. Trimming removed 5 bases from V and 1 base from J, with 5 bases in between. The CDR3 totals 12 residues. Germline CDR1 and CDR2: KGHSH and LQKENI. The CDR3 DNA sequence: TGTGCCAGCTCAGCCAGCCAAGAGACCCAGTACTTC. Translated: CASSASQETQYF.

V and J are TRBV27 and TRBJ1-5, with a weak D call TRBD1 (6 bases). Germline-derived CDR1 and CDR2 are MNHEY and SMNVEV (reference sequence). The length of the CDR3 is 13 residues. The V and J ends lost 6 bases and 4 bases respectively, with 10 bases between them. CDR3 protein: CASRLTGNQPQHF. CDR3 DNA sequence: TGTGCCAGCAGACTAACAGGGAATCAGCCCCAGCATTTT.

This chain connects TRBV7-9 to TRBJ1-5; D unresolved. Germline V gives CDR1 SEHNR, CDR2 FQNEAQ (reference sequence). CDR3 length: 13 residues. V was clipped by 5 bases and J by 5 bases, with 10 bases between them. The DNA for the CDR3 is TGTGCCAGCAGCCACAACGGGGATCAGCCCCAGCATTTT. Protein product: CASSHNGDQPQHF.

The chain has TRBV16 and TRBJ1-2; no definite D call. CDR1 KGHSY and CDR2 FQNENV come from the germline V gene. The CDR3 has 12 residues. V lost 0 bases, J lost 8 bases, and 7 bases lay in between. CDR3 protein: CASSQSIYGYTF. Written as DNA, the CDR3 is TGTGCCAGCAGCCAATCGATCTACGGCTACACCTTC.

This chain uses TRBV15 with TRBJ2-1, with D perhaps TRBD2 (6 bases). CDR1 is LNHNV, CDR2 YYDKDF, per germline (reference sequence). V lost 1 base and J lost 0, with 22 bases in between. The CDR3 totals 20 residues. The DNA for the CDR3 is TGTGCCACCAGCAGAGTGGGACTCCGTACTGCGCTCAGCTCCTACAATGAGCAGTTCTTC. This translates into CATSRVGLRTALSSYNEQFF.

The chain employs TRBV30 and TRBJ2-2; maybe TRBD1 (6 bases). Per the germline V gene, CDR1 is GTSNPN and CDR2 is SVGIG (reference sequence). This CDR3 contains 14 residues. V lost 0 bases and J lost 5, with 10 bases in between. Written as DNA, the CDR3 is TGTGCCTGGAGTGTGTTCGGGACAACCGGGGAGCTGTTTTTT. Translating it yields CAWSVFGTTGELFF.

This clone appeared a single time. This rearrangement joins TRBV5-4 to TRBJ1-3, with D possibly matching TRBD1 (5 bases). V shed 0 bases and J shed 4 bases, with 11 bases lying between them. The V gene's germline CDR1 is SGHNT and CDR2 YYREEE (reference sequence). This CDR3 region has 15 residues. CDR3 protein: CASSLGQGTGNTIYF. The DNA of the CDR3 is TGTGCCAGCAGCTTGGGGCAGGGAACGGGAAACACCATATATTTT.

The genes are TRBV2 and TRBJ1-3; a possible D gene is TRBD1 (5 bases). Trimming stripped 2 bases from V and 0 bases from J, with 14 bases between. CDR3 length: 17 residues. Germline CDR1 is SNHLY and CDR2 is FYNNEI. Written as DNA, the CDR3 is TGTGCCAGCAGTGAATACAGGCGGTCGTTCTCTGGAAACACCATATATTTT. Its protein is CASSEYRRSFSGNTIYF.

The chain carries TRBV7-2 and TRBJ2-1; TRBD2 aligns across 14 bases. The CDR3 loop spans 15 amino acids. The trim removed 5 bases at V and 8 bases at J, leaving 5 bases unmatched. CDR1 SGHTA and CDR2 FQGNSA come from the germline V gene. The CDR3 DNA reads TGTGCCAGCAGCGCGGGACTAGCGGGAGCCTATGAGCAGTTCTTC. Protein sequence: CASSAGLAGAYEQFF. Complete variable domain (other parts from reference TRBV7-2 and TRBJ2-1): GAGVSQSPSNKVTEKGKDVELRCDPISGHTALYWYRQSLGQGLEFLIYFQGNSAPDKSGLPSDRFSAERTGGSVSTLTIQRTQQEDSAVYLCASSAGLAGAYEQFFGPGTRLTVL.

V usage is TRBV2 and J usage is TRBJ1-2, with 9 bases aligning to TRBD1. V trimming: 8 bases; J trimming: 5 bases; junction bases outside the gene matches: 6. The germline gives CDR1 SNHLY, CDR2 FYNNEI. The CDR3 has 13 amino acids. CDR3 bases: TGTGCCAGCCTCCGGGACAGGGTATATGGCTACACCTTC. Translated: CASLRDRVYGYTF.

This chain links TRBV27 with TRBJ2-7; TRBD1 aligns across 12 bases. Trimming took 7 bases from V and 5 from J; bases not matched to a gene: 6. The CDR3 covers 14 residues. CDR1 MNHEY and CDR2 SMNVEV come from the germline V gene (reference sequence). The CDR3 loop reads CASMGQGAFDEQYV. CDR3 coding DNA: TGTGCCAGCATGGGACAGGGGGCCTTTGACGAGCAGTACGTC.

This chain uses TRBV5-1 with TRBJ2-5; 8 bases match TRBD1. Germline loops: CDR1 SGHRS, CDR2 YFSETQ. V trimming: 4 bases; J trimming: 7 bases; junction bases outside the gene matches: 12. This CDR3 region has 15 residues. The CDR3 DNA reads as TGCGCCAGCAGCGCGGACGGACAGGGCAAAGGGACCCAGTACTTC. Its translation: CASSADGQGKGTQYF. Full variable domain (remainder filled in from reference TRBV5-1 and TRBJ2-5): KAGVTQTPRYLIKTRGQQVTLSCSPISGHRSVSWYQQTPGQGLQFLFEYFSETQRNKGNFPGRFSGRQFSNSRSEMNVSTLELGDSALYLCASSADGQGKGTQYFGPGTRLLVL.

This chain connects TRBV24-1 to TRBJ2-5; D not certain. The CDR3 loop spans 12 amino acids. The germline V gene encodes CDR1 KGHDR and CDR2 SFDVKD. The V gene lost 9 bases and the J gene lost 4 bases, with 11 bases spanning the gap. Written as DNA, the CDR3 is TGTGCCACCTCTCAAACTGCAGAGACCCAGTACTTC. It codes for CATSQTAETQYF.

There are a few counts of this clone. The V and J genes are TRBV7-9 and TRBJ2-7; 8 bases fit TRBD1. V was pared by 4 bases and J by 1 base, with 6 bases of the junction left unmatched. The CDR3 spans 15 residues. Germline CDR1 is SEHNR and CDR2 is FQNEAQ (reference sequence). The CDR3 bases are TGTGCCAGCAGCTCCGGACAGGGTAGATCCTACGAGCAGTACTTC. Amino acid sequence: CASSSGQGRSYEQYF.

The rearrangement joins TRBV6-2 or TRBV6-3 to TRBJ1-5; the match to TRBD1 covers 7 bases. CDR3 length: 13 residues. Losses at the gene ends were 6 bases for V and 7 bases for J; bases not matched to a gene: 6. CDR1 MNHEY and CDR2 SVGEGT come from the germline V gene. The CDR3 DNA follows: TGTGCCAGCAGCGAACAGGGGTCACAGCCCCAGCATTTT. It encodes CASSEQGSQPQHF.

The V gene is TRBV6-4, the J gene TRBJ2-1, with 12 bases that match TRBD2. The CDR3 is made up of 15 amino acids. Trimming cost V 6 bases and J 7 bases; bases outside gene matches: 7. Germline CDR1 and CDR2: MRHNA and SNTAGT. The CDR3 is CASRELAGGTNEQFF. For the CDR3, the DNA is TGTGCCAGCAGGGAACTAGCGGGAGGTACAAATGAGCAGTTCTTC.

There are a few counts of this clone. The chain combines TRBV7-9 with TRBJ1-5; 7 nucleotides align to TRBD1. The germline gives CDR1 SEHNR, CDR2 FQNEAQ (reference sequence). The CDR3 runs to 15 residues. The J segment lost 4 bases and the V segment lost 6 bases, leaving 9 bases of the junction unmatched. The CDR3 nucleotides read TGTGCCAGCAGTCCTCCGGGGACAGAGAATCAGCCCCAGCATTTT. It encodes CASSPPGTENQPQHF.

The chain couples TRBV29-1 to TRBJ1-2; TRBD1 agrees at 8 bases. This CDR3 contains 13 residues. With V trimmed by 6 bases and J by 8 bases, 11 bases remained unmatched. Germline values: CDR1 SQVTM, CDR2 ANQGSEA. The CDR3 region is CSVSSGTGWGYTF. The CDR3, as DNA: TGCAGCGTCTCCTCCGGGACAGGTTGGGGCTACACCTTC.

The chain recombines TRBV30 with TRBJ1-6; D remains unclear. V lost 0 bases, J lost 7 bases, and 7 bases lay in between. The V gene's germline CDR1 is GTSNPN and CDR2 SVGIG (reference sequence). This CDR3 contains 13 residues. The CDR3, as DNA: TGTGCCTGGAGTGTACTAGGGAATTCACCCCTCCACTTT. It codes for CAWSVLGNSPLHF.

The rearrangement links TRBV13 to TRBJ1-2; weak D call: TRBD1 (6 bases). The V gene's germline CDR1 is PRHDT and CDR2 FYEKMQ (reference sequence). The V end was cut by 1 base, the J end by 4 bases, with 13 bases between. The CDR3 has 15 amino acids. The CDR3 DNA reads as TGTGCCAGCAGCTTAGAGGGGGGGCGCGGCTATGGCTACACCTTC. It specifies CASSLEGGRGYGYTF.

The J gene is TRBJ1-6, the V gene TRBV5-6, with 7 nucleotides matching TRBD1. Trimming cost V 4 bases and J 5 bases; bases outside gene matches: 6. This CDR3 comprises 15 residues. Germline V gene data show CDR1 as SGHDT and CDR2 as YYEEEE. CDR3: CASSPQGVNNSPLHF. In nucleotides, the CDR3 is TGTGCCAGCAGCCCCCAGGGGGTCAATAATTCACCCCTCCACTTT.